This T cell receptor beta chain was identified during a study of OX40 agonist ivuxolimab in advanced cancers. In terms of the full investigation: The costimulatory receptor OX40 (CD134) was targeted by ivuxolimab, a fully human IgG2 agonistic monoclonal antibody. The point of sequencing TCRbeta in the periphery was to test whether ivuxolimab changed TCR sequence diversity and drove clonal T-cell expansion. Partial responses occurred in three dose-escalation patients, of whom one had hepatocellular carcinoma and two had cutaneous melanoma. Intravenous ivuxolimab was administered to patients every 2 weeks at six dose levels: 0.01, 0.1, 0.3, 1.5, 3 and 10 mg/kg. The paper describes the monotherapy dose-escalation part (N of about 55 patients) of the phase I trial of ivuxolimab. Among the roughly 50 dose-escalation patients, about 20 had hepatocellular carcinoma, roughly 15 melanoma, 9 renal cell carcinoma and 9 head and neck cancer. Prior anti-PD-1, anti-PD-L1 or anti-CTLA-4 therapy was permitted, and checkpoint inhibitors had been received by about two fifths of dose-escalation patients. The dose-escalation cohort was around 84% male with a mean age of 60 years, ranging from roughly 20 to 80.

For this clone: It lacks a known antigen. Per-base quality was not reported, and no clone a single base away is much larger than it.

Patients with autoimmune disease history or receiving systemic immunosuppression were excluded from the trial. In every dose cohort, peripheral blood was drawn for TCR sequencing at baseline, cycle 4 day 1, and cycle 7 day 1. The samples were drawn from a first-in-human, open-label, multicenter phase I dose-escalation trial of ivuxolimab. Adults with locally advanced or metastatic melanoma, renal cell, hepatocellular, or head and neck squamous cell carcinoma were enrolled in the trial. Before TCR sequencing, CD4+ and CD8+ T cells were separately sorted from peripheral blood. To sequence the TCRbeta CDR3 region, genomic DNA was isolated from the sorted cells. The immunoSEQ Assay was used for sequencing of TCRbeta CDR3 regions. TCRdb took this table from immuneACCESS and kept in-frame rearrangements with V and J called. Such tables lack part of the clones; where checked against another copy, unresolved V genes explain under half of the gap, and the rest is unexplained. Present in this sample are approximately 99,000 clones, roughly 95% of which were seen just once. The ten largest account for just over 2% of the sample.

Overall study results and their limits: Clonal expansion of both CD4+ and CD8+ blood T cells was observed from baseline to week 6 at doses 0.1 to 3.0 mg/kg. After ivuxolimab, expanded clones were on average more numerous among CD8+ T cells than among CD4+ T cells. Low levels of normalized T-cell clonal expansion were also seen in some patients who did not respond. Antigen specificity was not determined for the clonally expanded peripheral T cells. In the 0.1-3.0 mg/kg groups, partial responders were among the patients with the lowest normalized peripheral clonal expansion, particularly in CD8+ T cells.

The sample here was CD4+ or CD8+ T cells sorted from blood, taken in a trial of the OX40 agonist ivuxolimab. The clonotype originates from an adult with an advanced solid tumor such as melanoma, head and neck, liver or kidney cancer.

The nucleotides are TGTGCCAGCAGCCCGGGACAGGCCTCGGGTGAAAAACTGTTTTTT. Translated, it gives CASSPGQASGEKLFF. The chain is made from TRBV13 and TRBJ1-4; 8 bases in the junction line up with TRBD1. The CDR3 covers 15 residues, taking in both the cysteine and the phenylalanine. The read is trimmed to its CDR3 DNA, 45 bases read in frame from base 1. Per the germline V gene (reference sequence), PRHDT is the CDR1 and FYEKMQ is the CDR2. The junction shows trimming of 5 bases on V and 7 bases on J, and the gene matches do not reach 9 bases of it.